The rows below give T cell receptor beta chains drawn from one sample of a study of patients and donors after allogeneic stem cell transplantation. TCRdb reprocessed the RT-PCR reads with MiXCR, giving one entry per CDR3 protein. The profile covers 400,000 to 500,000 distinct CDR3 sequences, with roughly 17% appearing a single time and less than 8.5% taken by the ten largest. The sequenced sample consisted of blood, either unsorted or a sorted T cell fraction (not recorded which). These receptors all come from a human donor who was either an allogeneic HSCT recipient or a stem cell or donor lymphocyte infusion donor (not recorded which). It is not recorded whose cells these are; they may come from a transplant donor. CDR3s include the opening cysteine and the closing phenylalanine or tryptophan. The D gene is left open where the match is weak. Not every row has a clone size; where given, it reads once, few, many or a size class.

D gene	V gene	J gene	clone size	CDR3 DNA	CDR3 protein
.	TRBV5-1	TRBJ1-4	few	TGCGCCAGCCGGGGTGGATTATCTGAAAAACTGTTTTTT	CASRGGLSEKLFF
.	TRBV20-1	TRBJ1-2	once	TGCAGTGCCTCGCACAGAACTAACTATGGCTACACCTTC	CSASHRTNYGYTF
.	TRBV12-3/TRBV12-4	TRBJ1-2	few	TGTGCCAGCACCCCGGACAGCCCCCCCTATGGCTACACCTTC	CASTPDSPPYGYTF
.	TRBV20-1	TRBJ1-5	many	TGCAGTGCCCGACGGGGCAATCAGCCCCAGCATTTT	CSARRGNQPQHF
.	TRBV7-3	TRBJ2-3	.	TGTGCCAGCAGCTTGGGTCGCTCCCCAGATACGCAGTATTTT	CASSLGRSPDTQYF
.	TRBV7-3	TRBJ2-2	few	TGTGCCAGCAGCTTGACAGGTCAGACCGGGGAGCTGTTTTTT	CASSLTGQTGELFF
.	TRBV30	TRBJ2-1	.	TGTGCCCTGCAAGTGGGGGGGCGATACAATGAGCAGTTCTTC	CALQVGGRYNEQFF
TRBD1	TRBV18	TRBJ1-3	.	TGTGCCAGCTCACCCCGGGACAGCGGAACGGAAAACACCATATATTTT	CASSPRDSGTENTIYF
.	TRBV7-3	TRBJ2-7	few	TGTGCCAGCAGCTTAGAGCCAGGGGCAAGTAGGGAGCAGTACTTC	CASSLEPGASREQYF
.	TRBV7-6	TRBJ2-5	many	TGTGCCAGCAGGGGTTTTCCTCAAGAGACCCAGTACTTC	CASRGFPQETQYF
.	TRBV2	TRBJ1-2	few	TGTGCCAGCAGTGATCCGAATTTCTATGGCTACACCTTC	CASSDPNFYGYTF
TRBD2	TRBV5-1	TRBJ2-5	.	TGCGCCAGCAGCTCCGGACTAGCGGGAGTCGGGGAGACCCAGTACTTC	CASSSGLAGVGETQYF
TRBD2	TRBV27	TRBJ2-1	.	TGTGCCAGCACTCGCAAGACTAGCGGGTACAATGAGCAGTTCTTC	CASTRKTSGYNEQFF
.	TRBV19	TRBJ2-7	.	TGTGCCAGTAGTCCAACCCTACAGGGAAAGCAGTACTTC	CASSPTLQGKQYF
.	TRBV15	TRBJ1-3	.	TGTGCCACCAGCAGAGATCATGCGGGGGGAAACACCATATATTTT	CATSRDHAGGNTIYF
TRBD1	TRBV4-3	TRBJ1-6	few	TGCGCCAGCAGCCAAGACGGAGGGACAGGGAATTCACCCCTCCACTTT	CASSQDGGTGNSPLHF
.	TRBV12-3/TRBV12-4	TRBJ1-1	many	TGTGCCAGCAGTTTCGGGCAGGGAGTAGGAGCTTTCTTT	CASSFGQGVGAFF
.	TRBV24-1	TRBJ1-2	.	TGTGCCACCAGTGATCCCAGGGTGGGTGGCTACACCTTC	CATSDPRVGGYTF
TRBD1	TRBV12-3/TRBV12-4	TRBJ1-6	few	TGTGCCAGCAGTTCCGGACAGGGCTATAATTCACCCCTCCACTTT	CASSSGQGYNSPLHF
TRBD1	TRBV19	TRBJ1-5	.	TGTGCCAGTACTAAGGGACAGGGAAGAGAGCCCCAGCATTTT	CASTKGQGREPQHF
.	TRBV5-1	TRBJ2-6	many	TGCGCCAGCAGCCCAGTTCCCGCTGGGGCCAACGTCCTGACTTTC	CASSPVPAGANVLTF
.	TRBV6-5	TRBJ1-2	few	TGTGCCAGCAGTTACAGCGATAGGCAGGGAAGTGGCTACACCTTC	CASSYSDRQGSGYTF
.	TRBV4-2	TRBJ2-2	.	TGTGCCAGCAGCCAAGAGATGCGGGGTCTCGACACCGGGGAGCTGTTTTTT	CASSQEMRGLDTGELFF
.	TRBV12-3/TRBV12-4	TRBJ2-1	many	TGTGCCAGCAGCCCGGACTTGAATGAGCAGTTCTTC	CASSPDLNEQFF
.	TRBV20-1	TRBJ2-5	once	TGCAGTGCTAGGGCCCCTGCCAGCAAAGAGACCCAGTACTTC	CSARAPASKETQYF
TRBD1	TRBV24-1	TRBJ1-2	.	TGTGCCACCAGTGCAGGGGGCCTCAACTATGGCTACACCTTC	CATSAGGLNYGYTF
TRBD2	TRBV14	TRBJ2-3	many	TGTGCCAGCAGGACAAGGCTAGCGGGAGCAGATACGCAGTATTTT	CASRTRLAGADTQYF
TRBD1	TRBV20-1	TRBJ1-5	few	TGCAGTGCTAGAGCTAACTCCGGGACAGGGGGTATTTTATATCAGCCCCAGCATTTT	CSARANSGTGGILYQPQHF
TRBD2	TRBV7-2	TRBJ2-7	few	TGTGCCAGCAGCTTAGCGACTAGCGGTCTCTACGAGCAGTACTTC	CASSLATSGLYEQYF
.	TRBV27	TRBJ1-2	.	TGTGCCAGCAGTTTCCCCGCAGGATATGGCTACACCTTC	CASSFPAGYGYTF
.	TRBV4-1	TRBJ2-5	.	TGCGCCAGCAGACAAGAGGGCCTGTTCGAGGCCGAAGAGACCCAGTACTTC	CASRQEGLFEAEETQYF
.	TRBV10-3	TRBJ2-7	.	TGTGCCATCAGTGTGGTGTGGGGGCACCCCTACGAGCAGTACTTC	CAISVVWGHPYEQYF
.	TRBV20-1	TRBJ2-2	few	TGCAGTGCTAGAGATCCGTCCAGGACCGCCGGGGAGCTGTTTTTT	CSARDPSRTAGELFF
.	TRBV4-1	TRBJ1-2	.	TGCGCCAGCCAGGGTGCTGGTAACTATGGCTACACCTTC	CASQGAGNYGYTF
TRBD1	TRBV19	TRBJ2-1	.	TGTGCCAGTAGTAAGGGACAGGGCTACAATGAGCAGTTCTTC	CASSKGQGYNEQFF
.	TRBV6-5	TRBJ1-1	.	TGTGCCAGCAGTTTGGACAGATTAAGGGGGACTGAAGCTTTCTTT	CASSLDRLRGTEAFF
.	TRBV27	TRBJ1-5	.	TGTGCCAGCAGGCCCTCCGGGGGAGGCAATCAGCCCCAGCATTTT	CASRPSGGGNQPQHF
TRBD2	TRBV11-1	TRBJ2-1	many	TGTGCCAGCAGATCCAGCAGGGTCTTGACTAGCGGGAGCTACAATGAGCAGTTCTTC	CASRSSRVLTSGSYNEQFF
TRBD2	TRBV10-3	TRBJ2-7	many	TGTGCCATCAGTGGACTAGCGGGGGGTCTCTACGAGCAGTACTTC	CAISGLAGGLYEQYF
TRBD2	TRBV7-2	TRBJ2-1	.	TGTGCCAGCAGCTTATTTCATAGCGGGGGGTCCTACAATGAGCAGTTCTTC	CASSLFHSGGSYNEQFF
.	TRBV4-3	TRBJ2-3	many	TGCGCCAGCAGCCAAGATCCCATGATAACGCAGTATTTT	CASSQDPMITQYF
.	TRBV5-1	TRBJ2-7	few	TGCGCCAGCAGCTTGGCCAGGCACCCCCCCTACGAGCAGTACTTC	CASSLARHPPYEQYF
TRBD2	TRBV20-1	TRBJ2-3	few	TGCAGTGCTAGAAATTCGGGGGGGAGCACAGATACGCAGTATTTT	CSARNSGGSTDTQYF
.	TRBV5-1	TRBJ2-3	.	TGCGCCAGCAGCTTGGAAAGGGGCCACCGCACAGATACGCAGTATTTT	CASSLERGHRTDTQYF
.	TRBV27	TRBJ1-2	.	TGTGCCAGCAAGGGGCCTGCTAACTATGGCTACACCTTC	CASKGPANYGYTF
TRBD2	TRBV19	TRBJ2-2	.	TGTGCCAGTAGGCTAGCGGGAGTTCGGACCGGGGAGCTGTTTTTT	CASRLAGVRTGELFF
TRBD1	TRBV5-1	TRBJ2-2	few	TGCGCCAGCAGCCTGGGACAGATAGACACCGGGGAGCTGTTTTTT	CASSLGQIDTGELFF
.	TRBV2	TRBJ2-5	.	TGTGCCAGCAGTGAAGGGCAGGGGGGACAGACCCAGTACTTC	CASSEGQGGQTQYF
.	TRBV12-3/TRBV12-4	TRBJ1-1	many	TGTGCCAGCAGTTTACGGGACTTTAAACAGGGTGCCACTGAAGCTTTCTTT	CASSLRDFKQGATEAFF
.	TRBV12-3/TRBV12-4	TRBJ1-2	many	TGTGCCAGCAGATCCACAGGCTTAGCCTATGGCTACACCTTC	CASRSTGLAYGYTF
TRBD2	TRBV7-2	TRBJ2-7	few	TGTGCCAGCAGCTTAGATGGGGGAGGGCCCTACGAGCAGTACTTC	CASSLDGGGPYEQYF
.	TRBV5-1	TRBJ2-1	many	TGCGCCAGCAGCTTAAGCGGAGGAAACTACAATGAGCAGTTCTTC	CASSLSGGNYNEQFF
TRBD2	TRBV12-3/TRBV12-4	TRBJ2-1	many	TGTGCCAGCACCCTGACTAGCGGTCTCTACAATGAGCAGTTCTTC	CASTLTSGLYNEQFF
.	TRBV3-1	TRBJ1-2	many	TGTGCCAGCAGCCCGAAGGGAGACATAAATGGCTACACCTTC	CASSPKGDINGYTF